One sample yielded the 7 T cell receptor beta chains listed below, sequenced in a study of human T cells and chemical hapten exposure. TCRdb re-derived calls from the RACE reads in MiXCR, one entry per CDR3 protein. The sample consists of tens of thousands of distinct CDR3 sequences, about 15% of them appearing once. As to time point: pre-sensitization, week 0. Documented treatment: therapeutic diphenylcyclopropenone sensitization with weekly scalp DPC. This sample comprised whole blood, obtained in connection with sensitization to the hapten diphenylcyclopropenone (DPC). These receptor sequences come from a woman aged 45-59 years with alopecia areata. Some clones in this sample may be carry-over from other donors' samples.

The V call is TRBV7-7, the J call TRBJ2-7, with 7 bases fitting TRBD1. The J segment lost 6 bases and the V segment lost 1 base, leaving 6 bases of the junction unmatched. The CDR3 is made up of 14 amino acids. Germline V CDR1 and CDR2: SSHAT, FNYEAQ (reference sequence). CDR3 nucleotides: TGTGCCAGCAGCTTAGGCGCCAGGGGGTCCGAGCAGTACTTC. This gives the protein CASSLGARGSEQYF.

This clonotype has a handful of counts. The chain carries TRBV7-2 and TRBJ1-5; D gene unclear. Germline CDR1 is SGHTA and CDR2 is FQGNSA. The CDR3 covers 14 residues. Trimming shortened V by 0 bases and J by 5 bases, and 8 bases separated the two germline ends. The CDR3 sequence is CASSLAGAYQPQHF. Written as DNA, the CDR3 is TGTGCCAGCAGCTTAGCCGGAGCCTATCAGCCCCAGCATTTT.

This clonotype has ten or more counts. The chain carries TRBV30 and TRBJ1-1, with no clear D. The CDR3 consists of 13 residues. V shed 2 bases and J shed 2 bases, with 9 bases lying between them. In germline, CDR1 is GTSNPN, CDR2 SVGIG (reference sequence). The CDR3 spells CAWSRDYNTEAFF. The CDR3 DNA reads TGTGCCTGGAGTCGTGATTACAACACTGAAGCTTTCTTT.

The J gene is TRBJ2-7, the V gene TRBV4-1, with 11 nucleotides matching TRBD1. With 4 bases clipped from V and 4 bases from J, the junction kept 6 bases outside the gene matches. This CDR3 contains 15 residues. Germline CDR1 is MGHRA and CDR2 is YSYEKL. CDR3 coding DNA: TGCGCCAGCAGCCCCGGACAGGGGGCACGGTACGAGCAGTACTTC. Translated, it gives CASSPGQGARYEQYF.

Ten or more counts support this clonotype. J is TRBJ1-4 and V is TRBV19, with 7 bases that match TRBD1. Germline V gene data show CDR1 as LNHDA and CDR2 as SQIVND (reference sequence). Losses at the gene ends were 10 bases for V and 6 bases for J; bases not matched to a gene: 11. The CDR3 spans 14 residues. Here the CDR3 reads CATEVPGQHEKLFF. In DNA, the CDR3 is TGTGCCACCGAGGTCCCGGGACAGCATGAAAAACTGTTTTTT.

Ten or more counts support this clonotype. The chain links TRBV6-5 to TRBJ2-7, with TRBD2 matching over 8 bases. The CDR3 length is 14 residues. The germline CDR1 and CDR2 sequences are MNHEY and SVGAGI. Trimming at V came to 6 bases and at J to 6 bases, leaving 10 bases not matched to a gene. The CDR3 loop is CASSGGGGPREQYF. The CDR3 region has the DNA TGTGCCAGCAGCGGGGGGGGAGGGCCGCGCGAGCAGTACTTC.

This clonotype has just a few counts. The CDR3 DNA reads TGTGCCAGCAGTGATGTGGCGGGAGTTTCCGGGGAGACCCAGTACTTC. The encoded protein is CASSDVAGVSGETQYF. The rearrangement joins TRBV2 to TRBJ2-5, with 7 bases aligning to TRBD2. The ends lost 3 bases at V and 5 bases at J; junction bases unmatched: 12. Germline loops: CDR1 SNHLY, CDR2 FYNNEI. This CDR3 is built from 16 residues.